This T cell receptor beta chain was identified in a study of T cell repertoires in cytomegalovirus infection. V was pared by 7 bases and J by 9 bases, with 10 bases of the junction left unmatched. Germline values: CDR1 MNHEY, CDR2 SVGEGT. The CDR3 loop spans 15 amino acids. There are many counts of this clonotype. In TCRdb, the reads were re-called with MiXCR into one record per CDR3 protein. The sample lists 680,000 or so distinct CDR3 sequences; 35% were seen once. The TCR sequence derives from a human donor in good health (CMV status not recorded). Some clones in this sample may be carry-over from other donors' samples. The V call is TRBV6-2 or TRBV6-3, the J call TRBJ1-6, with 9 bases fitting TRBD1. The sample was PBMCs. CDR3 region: CASTPSPDRGSPLHF. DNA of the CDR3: TGTGCCAGCACCCCGTCGCCGGACAGGGGTTCACCCCTCCACTTT.